This T cell receptor beta chain was sequenced in a study of identical twins. This clonotype was recorded many times. V lost 1 base, J lost 4 bases, and 7 bases stayed unmatched. This CDR3 is 16 amino acids long. Per germline, CDR1 SGHTA and CDR2 FQGTGA. cDNA carried unique molecular identifiers, and a universal primer site was added by template switching. One entry per CDR3 protein, called by TCRdb with MiXCR from the 5' RACE reads. The sample holds approximately 590,000 distinct CDR3 sequences; roughly 9.5% are singletons and the top ten take 3%. The data were also submitted as part of a second study, on yellow fever vaccine responses in identical twins. As that report states: A vaccine T cell response that seemed partly convergent and partly personalized was reported in twins.

Material for sequencing was PBMCs. The clonotype comes from a woman aged 18 to 35 in good health. This chain connects TRBV7-3 to TRBJ2-3; 8 positions match TRBD2. CDR3 protein: CASSLIAGREADTQYF. As DNA, the CDR3 is TGTGCCAGCAGCTTAATAGCCGGGAGGGAAGCAGATACGCAGTATTTT.